Below, 14 T cell receptor beta chains from the same sample are listed, as sequenced in a study of blood T cell repertoires in COVID-19. Profiling relied on immunoSEQ multiplex PCR, and the TCRdb table lists in-frame clones only, not all of them. The repertoire holds about 190,000 clones, with 70% to 90% as singletons. The source material was peripheral blood. All receptors derive from a woman in her 70s with active or convalescent COVID-19.

The V call is TRBV7-9, the J call TRBJ2-1, with D tentatively TRBD1 (6 bases). The CDR3 is made up of 15 amino acids. The ends were cut back, 4 bases at V and 0 bases at J, with 10 bases in the middle. Germline V CDR1 and CDR2: SEHNR, FQNEAQ (reference sequence). The CDR3, as DNA: TGTGCCAGCAGCTGGACAGACCTCTCCTACAATGAGCAGTTCTTC. Protein sequence: CASSWTDLSYNEQFF.

This chain uses TRBV19 with TRBJ2-5; TRBD1 aligns across 8 bases. This CDR3 has 15 residues. V lost 8 bases, J lost 3 bases, and 11 bases stayed unmatched. CDR1 and CDR2 from the germline V gene are LNHDA and SQIVND (reference sequence). This chain's CDR3 is CASGPKQGGEETQYF. CDR3 nucleotides: TGTGCCAGTGGTCCCAAACAGGGGGGCGAAGAGACCCAGTACTTC.

The chain links TRBV18 to TRBJ1-4; 7 bases fit TRBD1. The length of the CDR3 is 14 residues. CDR1 and CDR2 (germline): KGHSH, LQKENI. Trimming removed 4 bases from V and 5 bases from J; junction bases left unmatched: 4. The CDR3 region is CASSLTGSNEKLFF. As DNA, the CDR3 is TGTGCCAGCTCACTGACAGGGTCCAATGAAAAACTGTTTTTT.

The V call is TRBV5-5, the J call TRBJ2-7, with 7 bases identical to TRBD1. The ends lost 4 bases at V and 2 bases at J; junction bases unmatched: 9. The CDR3 length is 15 residues. Germline-derived CDR1 and CDR2 are SGHKS and YYEKEE (reference sequence). In nucleotides, the CDR3 is TGTGCCAGCAGCCCCCGACAGGGCCGGACCTACGAGCAGTACTTC. It is translated as CASSPRQGRTYEQYF. Full variable domain (outside the CDR3, taken from reference TRBV5-5 and TRBJ2-7): DAGVTQSPTHLIKTRGQQVTLRCSPISGHKSVSWYQQVLGQGPQFIFQYYEKEERGRGNFPDRFSARQFPNYSSELNVNALLLGDSALYLCASSPRQGRTYEQYFGPGTRLTVT.

This sequence joins TRBV5-4 and TRBJ2-7; TRBD2 matches 8 bases. This CDR3 is 18 amino acids long. The ends lost 0 bases at V and 2 bases at J; junction bases unmatched: 13. The germline V gene encodes CDR1 SGHNT and CDR2 YYREEE (reference sequence). The chain's CDR3 is CASSLGGPTSGGAYEQYF. The CDR3 region has the DNA TGTGCCAGCAGCTTGGGGGGGCCTACTAGCGGAGGGGCCTACGAGCAGTACTTC.

A few counts support this clone. V is TRBV14 and J is TRBJ2-7; the D gene is possibly TRBD1 (5 bases). Germline values: CDR1 SGHDN, CDR2 FVKESK. CDR3 length equals 13 residues. Trimming removed 8 bases at V and 3 bases at J, with 14 bases between. The CDR3 nucleotides are TGTGCCAGCGGACACAGGACAATCTACGAGCAGTACTTC. Translation gives CASGHRTIYEQYF. Variable domain in full (rest from reference TRBV14 and TRBJ2-7): EAGVTQFPSHSVIEKGQTVTLRCDPISGHDNLYWYRRVMGKEIKFLLHFVKESKQDESGMPNNRFLAERTGGTYSTLKVQPAELEDSGVYFCASGHRTIYEQYFGPGTRLTVT.

The chain recombines TRBV5-1 with TRBJ2-2; 11 nucleotides line up with TRBD2. The trim removed 0 bases at V and 1 base at J, leaving 5 bases unmatched. The CDR3 consists of 18 residues. Germline V gives CDR1 SGHRS, CDR2 YFSETQ. The CDR3 sequence: CASSLAGTSGENTGELFF. The DNA for the CDR3 is TGCGCCAGCAGCTTGGCCGGGACTAGCGGAGAGAACACCGGGGAGCTGTTTTTT.

The chain has TRBV15 and TRBJ2-7; 13 bases agree with TRBD2. Germline trimming cut 1 base from V and 4 bases from J; bases unmatched to any gene: 1. The CDR3 is 15 amino acids. Looked up from germline, CDR1 is LNHNV and CDR2 is YYDKDF (reference sequence). Written as DNA, the CDR3 is TGTGCCACCAGCAGAGTGACTAGCGGGGGGTACGAGCAGTACTTC. This encodes CATSRVTSGGYEQYF. Complete variable domain (other parts from reference TRBV15 and TRBJ2-7): DAMVIQNPRYQVTQFGKPVTLSCSQTLNHNVMYWYQQKSSQAPKLLFHYYDKDFNNEADTPDNFQSRRPNTSFCFLDIRSPGLGDTAMYLCATSRVTSGGYEQYFGPGTRLTVT.

The rearrangement links TRBV29-1 to TRBJ2-7; 12 bases match TRBD2. CDR1 and CDR2 from the germline V gene are SQVTM and ANQGSEA. V shed 0 bases and J 1 base; nucleotides not matched to a gene: 7. The CDR3 sequence is 17 residues long. CDR3: CSVEEPLAGGPSYEQYF. CDR3 coding DNA: TGCAGCGTTGAAGAACCCCTAGCGGGAGGGCCTTCCTACGAGCAGTACTTC.

This chain links TRBV7-9 with TRBJ2-5; D ambiguous. Germline assignment: CDR1 SEHNR and CDR2 FQNEAQ (reference sequence). The V gene lost 1 base and the J gene lost 2 bases, with 8 bases spanning the gap. The length of the CDR3 is 14 residues. The CDR3, as DNA: TGTGCCAGCAGCTTAGGATGGCAGCAAGAGACCCAGTACTTC. It translates to CASSLGWQQETQYF.

This chain links TRBV5-1 with TRBJ2-1, with 7 positions matching TRBD1. Germline lookup yields CDR1 SGHRS and CDR2 YFSETQ. This CDR3 is built from 15 residues. J was trimmed by 7 bases and V by 0 bases; bases with no gene match: 7. The chain's CDR3 is CASSLEGQLLNEQFF. The CDR3 DNA follows: TGCGCCAGCAGCTTGGAGGGACAGCTATTGAATGAGCAGTTCTTC.

The J gene is TRBJ1-1, the V gene TRBV12-3 or TRBV12-4, with D uncertain. Trimming took off 3 bases at V and 3 bases at J, with 5 bases between the two ends. The CDR3 is 12 residues long. The DNA for the CDR3 is TGTGCCAGCAGTTTTTACTACACTGAAGCTTTCTTT. This codes for CASSFYYTEAFF.

The V and J genes are TRBV29-1 and TRBJ1-2; 7 bases match TRBD1. Trimming took 7 bases from V and 5 from J; bases not matched to a gene: 16. Germline V CDR1 and CDR2: SQVTM, ANQGSEA. This CDR3 has 15 amino acids. Written as DNA, the CDR3 is TGCAGCGCGAATACAGGGGCGTGGGGCCAATATGGCTACACCTTC. This sequence encodes CSANTGAWGQYGYTF.

The chain joins TRBV21-1 to TRBJ2-7; the DNA was not used to check the table's D call, TRBD2. TRBV21-1 is deemed a pseudogene. The CDR3 contains 14 residues. This CDR3 reads CASSKAPREDEQYF. The CDR3, as DNA: TGTGCCAGCAGCAAAGCGCCCAGGGAGGACGAGCAGTACTTC.